Presented here are 13 T cell receptor beta chains from one specimen sequenced in a study of T cell responses to AZD1222 COVID-19 vaccine. The repertoire was sequenced with immunoSEQ multiplex PCR; TCRdb's copy has only in-frame clones and lacks some. The sample lists more than 100,000 clones; more than 85% were seen once. This material consisted of peripheral blood, taken on day 0 of AZD1222 vaccination. The receptors were gathered from an adult in good health.

The J gene is TRBJ1-2, the V gene TRBV2, with D perhaps matching TRBD1 (6 bases). Looked up from germline, CDR1 is SNHLY and CDR2 is FYNNEI. Trimming took 5 bases from V and 4 from J, leaving 11 bases between them. The CDR3 covers 13 residues. The CDR3 region has the DNA TGTGCCAGCAGTTCTAGGGGGGGCTATGGCTACACCTTC. Translated, it gives CASSSRGGYGYTF.

In regard to this clone: One end of the junction does not line up with germline, which may come from a read error. The chain combines TRBV18 with TRBJ2-7; D is unresolved. The CDR3 loop spans 16 amino acids. Germline V gene lookup returns CDR1 KGHSH and CDR2 LQKENI. The CDR3 DNA reads as TGTGCCAGCTCACCACCGGGATTTACGGGCTCCGACGAGCAGTACTTC. This encodes CASSPPGFTGSDEQYF.

This chain joins TRBV6-6 and TRBJ1-5; 9 bases align to TRBD1. With V trimmed by 2 bases and J by 9 bases, 8 bases remained unmatched. The length of the CDR3 is 15 residues. Germline V gene lookup returns CDR1 MNHNY and CDR2 SVGAGI (reference sequence). CDR3 nucleotides: TGTGCCAGCAGTTACACGGGGACAGGGCCCAGGCCCCAGCATTTT. The encoded protein is CASSYTGTGPRPQHF.

CDR3 sequence (DNA): TGTGCCAGCAGTCCAGCTGGACAGGCTAACTATGGCTACACCTTC. Translating it yields CASSPAGQANYGYTF. V and J are TRBV11-2 and TRBJ1-2; 7 bases are a match to TRBD1. This CDR3 comprises 15 residues. Germline values: CDR1 SGHAT, CDR2 FQNNGV. V shed 6 bases and J 0 bases; nucleotides not matched to a gene: 7.

V gene TRBV25-1 combines with J gene TRBJ1-1; D remains ambiguous. Germline assignment: CDR1 MGHDK and CDR2 SYGVNS. V lost 3 bases, J lost 6 bases, and 14 bases lay in between. There are 14 residues in the CDR3. The CDR3 region is CASSETRVAAEAFF. CDR3 in DNA: TGTGCCAGCAGTGAGACTAGGGTGGCAGCTGAAGCTTTCTTT.

V gene TRBV20-1 combines with J gene TRBJ2-7, with a possible D match to TRBD1 (6 bases). The V gene's germline CDR1 is DFQATT and CDR2 SNEGSKA (reference sequence). The V end lost 6 bases, the J end lost 4 bases, and 10 bases lay between the germline ends. There are 11 residues in the CDR3. The CDR3 region has the DNA TGCAGTGCCCAGAGGGGGTACGAGCAGTACTTC. Encoded protein: CSAQRGYEQYF.

The chain joins TRBV23-1 to TRBJ2-6; D could derive from TRBD1 or TRBD2 (5 bases each). TRBV23-1 is filed as an ORF, its function uncertain. This CDR3 region has 20 residues. V lost 2 bases and J 4 bases, leaving 24 bases between the germline ends. Written as DNA, the CDR3 is TGCGCCAGCAGTCAAATGGCCCTGGATTTGGGGGTTCTAGGGGCCAACGTCCTGACTTTC. It yields the protein CASSQMALDLGVLGANVLTF.

The V and J genes are TRBV28 and TRBJ2-1, with D perhaps TRBD1 or TRBD2 (5 bases each). The germline V gene has CDR1 MDHEN and CDR2 SYDVKM. This CDR3 contains 16 residues. Trimming took off 6 bases at V and 3 bases at J, with 18 bases between the two ends. The CDR3 reads CASSALGTNGYNEQFF. CDR3 sequence (DNA): TGTGCCAGCAGCGCCCTAGGGACGAATGGCTACAATGAGCAGTTCTTC.

This chain joins TRBV30 and TRBJ1-1; no definite D call. Germline loops: CDR1 GTSNPN, CDR2 SVGIG (reference sequence). The germline V and J ends were trimmed by 6 bases and 4 bases, with 9 bases remaining between them. The length of the CDR3 is 11 residues. The CDR3 DNA sequence: TGTGCCTGTTATGGTGGCACTGAAGCTTTCTTT. It specifies CACYGGTEAFF.

With respect to this clone: An end of the junction does not agree with germline; a read error may underlie this. This sequence joins TRBV5-4 and TRBJ2-7, with TRBD1 as a possible D gene (6 bases). This CDR3 is built from 13 residues. Looked up from germline, CDR1 is SGHNT and CDR2 is YYREEE (reference sequence). The CDR3: CASTLTGTYEQYF. In DNA, the CDR3 is TGTGCCAGCACCTTGACAGGTACCTACGAGCAGTACTTC.

V gene TRBV27 combines with J gene TRBJ2-4, with D possibly matching TRBD2 (5 bases). Germline CDR1 is MNHEY and CDR2 is SMNVEV (reference sequence). Trimming left V 6 bases short and J 6 bases short, with 15 bases between. The CDR3 extends over 14 amino acids. CDR3 amino acids: CASSRGGMANIQYF. The CDR3 nucleotides read TGTGCCAGCAGCCGTGGAGGTATGGCAAACATTCAGTACTTC.

The sample holds a few counts of this clone. The chain is built from TRBV27 and TRBJ2-7; D possibly corresponds to TRBD2 (7 bases). The CDR3 contains 15 residues. CDR1 is MNHEY, CDR2 SMNVEV, per germline (reference sequence). The ends were cut back, 6 bases at V and 2 bases at J, with 17 bases in the middle. The CDR3 DNA reads TGTGCCAGCAGCCTTACCCCGGGGGGCACCTACGAGCAGTACTTC. Translated: CASSLTPGGTYEQYF.

V usage is TRBV5-1 and J usage is TRBJ2-3; no reliable D call. Germline CDR1 SGHRS, CDR2 YFSETQ. Trimming took off 2 bases at V and 1 base at J, with 5 bases between the two ends. This CDR3 has 13 amino acids. The CDR3 nucleotides read TGCGCCAGCAGCTTATTCGGCACAGATACGCAGTATTTT. Protein: CASSLFGTDTQYF.